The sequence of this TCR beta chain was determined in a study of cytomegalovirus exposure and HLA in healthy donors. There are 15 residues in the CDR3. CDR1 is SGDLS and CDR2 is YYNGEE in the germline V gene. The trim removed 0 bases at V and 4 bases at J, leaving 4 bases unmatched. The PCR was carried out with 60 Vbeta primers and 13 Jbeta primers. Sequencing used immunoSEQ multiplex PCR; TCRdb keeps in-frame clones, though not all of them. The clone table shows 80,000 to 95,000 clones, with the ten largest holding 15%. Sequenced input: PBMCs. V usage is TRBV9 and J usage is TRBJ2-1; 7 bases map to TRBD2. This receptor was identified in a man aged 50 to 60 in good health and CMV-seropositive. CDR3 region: CASSVASGLYNEQFF. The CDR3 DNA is TGTGCCAGCAGCGTAGCTAGCGGCTTATACAATGAGCAGTTCTTC.